Shown below are 21 T cell receptor beta chains from a single sample sequenced in a study of blood T cells in healthy people across ages. Primed by a sample-barcoded 5' primer and a J-beta primer mix, a second PCR proceeded for about 7 to 11 cycles. MiXCR was run by TCRdb on the 5' RACE reads, yielding one entry per CDR3 protein. The table shows around 1.7 million distinct CDR3 sequences, with about 28% occurring only once. Sequencing used blood. These TCRs come from a woman aged 30 to 39 in good health.

This clonotype was observed a few times. The chain uses TRBV7-9 and TRBJ1-1; D is undetermined. The CDR3 length is 16 residues. The V end was cut by 1 base, the J end by 1 base, with 13 bases between. Germline values: CDR1 SEHNR, CDR2 FQNEAQ (reference sequence). Here the CDR3 reads CASSLGAGIRNTEAFF. As DNA, the CDR3 is TGTGCCAGCAGCTTAGGGGCGGGGATCAGGAACACTGAAGCTTTCTTT.

This clonotype has more than one count but fewer than ten. CDR3: CASGDRAGQPQHF. The CDR3 nucleotides are TGTGCCAGCGGGGACAGGGCGGGTCAGCCCCAGCATTTT. J is TRBJ1-5 and V is TRBV28; 9 positions match TRBD1. Germline V CDR1 and CDR2: MDHEN, SYDVKM. V was clipped by 8 bases and J by 6 bases; unmatched bases: 5. The CDR3 extends over 13 amino acids.

Details on this clonotype: A much more abundant neighbour one base away suggests this may be a read error. The gene calls are TRBV10-2 and TRBJ2-7, with TRBD1 as a possible D gene (6 bases). The CDR3 has 14 residues. CDR1 and CDR2 (germline): WSHSY, SAAADI. DNA of the CDR3: TGCGCCAGCCGAAGGACAGCGTCAACCTACGAGCATTACTTC. As protein: CASRRTASTYEHYF.

V and J are TRBV25-1 and TRBJ1-4; 8 bases map to TRBD1. CDR1 is MGHDK, CDR2 SYGVNS, per germline. V shed 5 bases and J 8 bases; nucleotides not matched to a gene: 13. The CDR3 extends over 16 amino acids. The CDR3 DNA follows: TGTGCCAGCAGTTTTCGTCCGACAGGGGCAATAGAAAAACTGTTTTTT. It encodes CASSFRPTGAIEKLFF.

The chain links TRBV29-1 to TRBJ2-2; D may be TRBD2 (7 bases). Germline V CDR1 and CDR2: SQVTM, ANQGSEA. The CDR3 extends over 14 amino acids. Trimming removed 7 bases at V and 3 bases at J, with 15 bases between. The CDR3: CSGRGGADTGELFF. CDR3 sequence (DNA): TGCAGCGGGAGGGGGGGCGCGGACACCGGGGAGCTGTTTTTT.

The chain couples TRBV6-6 to TRBJ2-5; D unclear. The CDR3 spans 16 residues. Germline CDR1 and CDR2: MNHNY and SVGAGI (reference sequence). V was shortened by 0 bases and J by 0 bases, with 11 bases between the two germline ends. Here the CDR3 DNA reads TGTGCCAGCAGTTACTCACAGAGCCATCACCAAGAGACCCAGTACTTC. Translating it yields CASSYSQSHHQETQYF.

The sample holds a few counts of this clonotype. This chain connects TRBV7-2 to TRBJ2-3, with D unclear. CDR3 length equals 14 residues. Trimming cost V 2 bases and J 5 bases, with 11 bases left between them. Germline CDR1 is SGHTA and CDR2 is FQGNSA. The CDR3 reads CASSLRVPGDTQYF. CDR3 in DNA: TGTGCCAGCAGCTTAAGGGTCCCGGGAGATACGCAGTATTTT. Full variable domain (outside the CDR3, taken from reference TRBV7-2 and TRBJ2-3): GAGVSQSPSNKVTEKGKDVELRCDPISGHTALYWYRQSLGQGLEFLIYFQGNSAPDKSGLPSDRFSAERTGGSVSTLTIQRTQQEDSAVYLCASSLRVPGDTQYFGPGTRLTVL.

Concerning this clonotype itself: The junction differs from germline at one of its ends, possibly a read error. V usage is TRBV29-1 and J usage is TRBJ2-7; TRBD1 matches 9 bases. Germline V lookup: CDR1 SQVTM, CDR2 ANQGSEA. The CDR3 is 11 amino acids. The CDR3 sequence: CSVATGGEQYF. For the CDR3, the DNA is TGCAGTGTTGCGACAGGGGGCGAGCAGTACTTC.

The table lists this clonotype with many counts. The chain has TRBV12-3 or TRBV12-4 and TRBJ2-7; TRBD1 agrees at 10 bases. The CDR3 extends over 14 amino acids. Trimming cost V 6 bases and J 3 bases; bases outside gene matches: 5. CDR3 protein: CASRTGTGVYEQYF. For the CDR3, the DNA is TGTGCCAGCAGGACCGGGACAGGGGTCTACGAGCAGTACTTC.

This clonotype showed up just a few times. The J gene is TRBJ1-2, the V gene TRBV12-5; 8 bases map to TRBD1. J lost 7 bases, V lost 6 bases, and 22 bases had no gene match. This CDR3 has 18 amino acids. The V gene's germline CDR1 is LGHNT and CDR2 FRNRAP. This chain's CDR3 is CASGKEVPRDRWISGYTF. DNA for the CDR3: TGTGCTAGTGGCAAGGAAGTTCCAAGGGACAGGTGGATCTCTGGCTACACCTTC.

This chain uses TRBV14 with TRBJ1-6, with no clear D. The CDR3 length is 16 residues. Germline V lookup: CDR1 SGHDN, CDR2 FVKESK. Between the trimmed V and J ends, which lost 4 bases and 9 bases, there was a span of 19 bases. The CDR3 spells CASSRGGSTDSSPLHF. The CDR3 region has the DNA TGTGCCAGCAGCCGCGGCGGGAGCACGGATTCTTCACCCCTCCACTTT.

This clonotype was seen a few times. This chain connects TRBV6-5 to TRBJ1-2; D may be TRBD1 (6 bases). Germline V gene sequence: CDR1 MNHEY, CDR2 SVGAGI. The CDR3 is made up of 10 amino acids. Between the trimmed V and J ends, which lost 8 bases and 11 bases, there was a span of 12 bases. This chain's CDR3 is CASFRGRYTF. The CDR3 DNA is TGTGCCAGCTTCCGGGGGCGATACACCTTC.

The V and J genes are TRBV6-1 and TRBJ1-6, with TRBD1 identical over 7 bases. The germline V gene encodes CDR1 MNHNS and CDR2 SASEGT. With 3 bases clipped from V and 9 bases from J, the junction kept 2 bases outside the gene matches. The CDR3 runs to 13 residues. The CDR3, as DNA: TGTGCCAGCAGTGACAGGGGGTCTTCACCCCTCCACTTT. This gives the protein CASSDRGSSPLHF.

This clonotype was seen a few times. The chain joins TRBV7-9 to TRBJ2-3, with D tentatively TRBD1 or TRBD2 (5 bases each). The germline V gene has CDR1 SEHNR and CDR2 FQNEAQ (reference sequence). CDR3 length: 16 residues. Trimming removed 4 bases from V and 2 bases from J, with 16 bases in between. The CDR3 sequence: CASSYTPGSNTDTQYF. CDR3 bases: TGTGCCAGCAGCTACACCCCAGGGAGTAACACAGATACGCAGTATTTT.

As to this clonotype: At one end, the junction sequence differs from germline, possibly due to a read error. The chain uses TRBV11-2 and TRBJ2-5; no definite D call. The CDR3 is 14 residues long. CDR1 is SGHAT and CDR2 is FQNNGV in the germline V gene. This CDR3 is CASSPLGYQEAQYF. CDR3 bases: TGTGCCAGCAGCCCCCTCGGGTACCAAGAGGCCCAGTACTTC.

With respect to this clonotype: This may be a read error: a much more frequent sequence differs by one nucleotide. This chain connects TRBV20-1 to TRBJ2-6; either TRBD1 or TRBD2 may fit D (6 bases each). Germline loops: CDR1 DFQATT, CDR2 SNEGSKA (reference sequence). The CDR3 length is 15 residues. CDR3 nucleotide sequence: TGCAGTGCTAGGGCCCAGGGGACTGGGGCCAACATCCTGACTTTC. Its translation is CSARAQGTGANILTF.

At least ten counts were recorded for this clonotype. CDR3 sequence: CASSYVGGRETQYF. In DNA form, the CDR3 reads TGTGCCAGCAGTTACGTTGGGGGCCGAGAGACCCAGTACTTC. The chain joins TRBV6-6 to TRBJ2-5, with D possibly TRBD1 on 6 matching bases. Trimming cost V 2 bases and J 4 bases, with 11 bases left between them. The CDR3 extends over 14 amino acids. Germline V lookup: CDR1 MNHNY, CDR2 SVGAGI (reference sequence).

This rearrangement joins TRBV28 to TRBJ1-6, with 7 bases aligning to TRBD1. CDR3 length: 15 amino acids. The germline V gene encodes CDR1 MDHEN and CDR2 SYDVKM. V was clipped by 7 bases and J by 12 bases; unmatched bases: 15. The CDR3 sequence: CASIFRQGIGGPLHF. CDR3 bases: TGTGCCAGCATTTTCCGACAGGGCATAGGAGGACCCCTCCACTTT.

This clonotype was observed a handful of times. V gene TRBV18 combines with J gene TRBJ2-4, with D perhaps TRBD2 (5 bases). This CDR3 contains 17 residues. The germline V and J ends were trimmed by 1 base and 5 bases, with 18 bases remaining between them. Germline CDR1 KGHSH, CDR2 LQKENI. The CDR3, as DNA: TGTGCCAGCTCACCACGGCTCGGAGAGGGCAGAGAAAACATTCAGTACTTC. Residues: CASSPRLGEGRENIQYF.

The V and J genes are TRBV3-1 and TRBJ1-2; the match to TRBD1 covers 8 bases. CDR1 and CDR2 from the germline V gene are LGHDT and YNNKEL (reference sequence). The CDR3 has 16 amino acids. J lost 9 bases, V lost 4 bases, and 16 bases had no gene match. CDR3 in amino acids: CASSPRTGTFQLSYTF. CDR3 nucleotide sequence: TGTGCCAGCAGCCCTCGGACAGGGACGTTCCAATTGAGCTACACCTTC.

This clonotype was recorded only once. The gene calls are TRBV20-1 and TRBJ2-7; D is possibly TRBD1 or TRBD2 (5 bases each). The J call is in doubt because the DNA end fits TRBJ2-5 better. CDR3 length: 13 residues. In germline, CDR1 is DFQATT, CDR2 SNEGSKA (reference sequence). CDR3 sequence: CSAKVGVGETQYF. CDR3 nucleotides: TGCAGTGCTAAGGTGGGGGTAGGGGAGACCCAGTACTTC.